A single sample is the source of the 10 T cell receptor beta chains below, sequenced in a study of naive and memory T cell subsets (dated by TCRdb to about 2017). Libraries were constructed by UMI-ligation and nested PCR. Instrument used: Illumina MiSeq. The ligated cDNA was amplified in four rounds of PCR with nested alpha and beta constant region primers together with the SP2 primer. TCRdb trimmed public reads at Q25 via fastp, called clones via MiXCR and kept in-frame beta chains. Rows with a matching CDR3 protein are joined into one entry that keeps the most common DNA and genes. The sample data list some 25,000 distinct CDR3 sequences, and roughly 5.5% of these were observed just once. The top ten clonotypes cover roughly 7.1% of the sample. The study described a robust, sensitive protocol for amplifying, sequencing and analyzing TCRs, using 3' ligation of a UMI-containing oligonucleotide to TCR cDNA.

The specimen sequenced was blood. The source of these receptors is an adult in good health.

This clonotype was picked up many times. V gene TRBV12-3 or TRBV12-4 combines with J gene TRBJ2-1, with D perhaps given as TRBD1 or TRBD2 (5 bases each). CDR3 size: 17 residues. V gave up 2 bases and J gave up 0 bases, with 14 bases separating them. In DNA form, the CDR3 reads TGTGCCAGCAGTTTACTCGGGACCGTAATCTCCTACAATGAGCAGTTCTTC. As protein: CASSLLGTVISYNEQFF.

This clonotype was detected a few times. This rearrangement joins TRBV7-9 to TRBJ2-7; D gene ambiguous. Germline V CDR1 and CDR2: SEHNR, FQNEAQ (reference sequence). This CDR3 contains 13 residues. Trimming stripped 5 bases from V and 1 base from J, with 9 bases between. The chain's CDR3 is CASSRLGSYEQYF. As DNA, the CDR3 is TGTGCCAGCAGCCGATTAGGGTCCTACGAGCAGTACTTC.

This sequence joins TRBV4-3 and TRBJ2-3; 13 bases match TRBD2. Germline loops: CDR1 LGHNA, CDR2 YSLEER. CDR3 length: 17 residues. The junction had 5 bases not matched to a gene; V was cut back by 0 bases and J by 5 bases. DNA of the CDR3: TGCGCCAGCAGCCAAGATGGACTAGCGGGAGTAGGAGATACGCAGTATTTT. It encodes CASSQDGLAGVGDTQYF.

This clonotype has at least ten counts. The chain recombines TRBV29-1 with TRBJ2-7, with D perhaps being TRBD1 or TRBD2 (6 bases each). The V gene lost 8 bases and the J gene lost 7 bases, with 18 bases spanning the gap. The CDR3 runs 12 residues. The germline V gene has CDR1 SQVTM and CDR2 ANQGSEA. CDR3 in DNA: TGCAGCACCGGGACACCCGGGGGAGAGCAGTACTTC. Its translation: CSTGTPGGEQYF.

This clonotype was seen more than once but under ten times. This chain links TRBV6-6 with TRBJ2-7; 9 bases map to TRBD1. This CDR3 has 14 residues. Germline CDR1 is MNHNY and CDR2 is SVGAGI (reference sequence). Trimming removed 7 bases from V and 0 bases from J; junction bases left unmatched: 4. The CDR3 DNA is TGTGCCAGCACGACGGGACAGGGCTCCTACGAGCAGTACTTC. It translates to CASTTGQGSYEQYF.

Only one count was recorded for this clonotype. This clone may be a read error of a much larger clone one base away. The chain joins TRBV29-1 to TRBJ2-5, with D possibly being TRBD1 (6 bases). The length of the CDR3 is 12 residues. CDR1 and CDR2 (germline): SQVTM, ANQGSEA. The DNA for the CDR3 is TGCAGCGTTTGGACAGCTCAAGGGACCCAGTACTTC. Protein sequence: CSVWTAQGTQYF.

This clonotype has a count of ten or more. The V and J genes are TRBV29-1 and TRBJ1-1; 7 bases fit TRBD1. J was trimmed by 3 bases and V by 8 bases; bases with no gene match: 9. Germline lookup yields CDR1 SQVTM and CDR2 ANQGSEA. This CDR3 is built from 13 residues. CDR3 region: CSSKSDRDTEAFF. The CDR3 DNA follows: TGCAGCTCAAAATCCGACAGGGACACTGAAGCTTTCTTT.

There are many counts of this clonotype. The chain is built from TRBV7-6 and TRBJ1-3; D is ambiguous. Per germline, CDR1 SGHVS and CDR2 FNYEAQ. CDR3 length equals 17 residues. Trimming took 1 base from V and 1 from J, leaving 14 bases between them. This chain's CDR3 is CASSLERPSPSGNTIYF. The CDR3 DNA reads as TGTGCCAGCAGCTTAGAACGCCCCTCGCCTTCTGGAAACACCATATATTTT.

This clonotype was seen ten or more times. V gene TRBV20-1 combines with J gene TRBJ2-4; D not certain. V lost 5 bases and J lost 0, with 14 bases in between. Germline V lookup: CDR1 DFQATT, CDR2 SNEGSKA (reference sequence). The CDR3 consists of 15 residues. The chain's CDR3 is CSALGSTLAKNIQYF. The CDR3 region has the DNA TGCAGTGCTCTTGGGTCCACACTAGCCAAAAACATTCAGTACTTC.

This clonotype was recorded many times. V gene TRBV6-2 or TRBV6-3 combines with J gene TRBJ2-7, with a weak D call TRBD1 (6 bases). Germline V gives CDR1 MNHEY, CDR2 SVGEGT. The ends were cut back, 4 bases at V and 3 bases at J, with 13 bases in the middle. The CDR3 spans 14 residues. The CDR3 reads CASSSQGDGYEQYF. The DNA of the CDR3 is TGTGCCAGCAGTTCACAGGGTGACGGCTACGAGCAGTACTTC.